These 14 T cell receptor beta chains were all obtained from the same sample, sequenced in a study of OX40 agonist ivuxolimab in advanced cancers. Some clones are missing from TCRdb's copy, which holds only in-frame ones; the method was immunoSEQ multiplex PCR. The sample shows 40,000 to 50,000 clones, 75% to 90% of them seen only once. Sequences were derived from CD4+ or CD8+ T cells sorted from blood, sampled in a trial of the OX40 agonist ivuxolimab. The receptors come from an adult with an advanced solid tumor such as melanoma, head and neck, liver or kidney cancer.

The gene calls are TRBV4-3 and TRBJ1-1; 8 bases line up with TRBD1. The V and J ends lost 4 bases and 5 bases, in that order; junction bases with no gene match: 3. The germline V gene has CDR1 LGHNA and CDR2 YSLEER. The CDR3 length is 13 residues. In DNA, the CDR3 is TGCGCCAGCAGCCGGACAGGGCGAACTGAAGCTTTCTTT. Translation gives CASSRTGRTEAFF.

This chain connects TRBV28 to TRBJ2-6; D is unclear. This CDR3 region has 15 residues. V lost 1 base, J lost 1 base, and 5 bases lay in between. The V gene's germline CDR1 is MDHEN and CDR2 SYDVKM. CDR3 in DNA: TGTGCCAGCAGTTTATTGAGTTCTGGGGCCAACGTCCTGACTTTC. Translation: CASSLLSSGANVLTF.

The chain links TRBV28 to TRBJ2-5; the D gene is possibly TRBD2 (5 bases). The CDR3 contains 14 residues. Germline V gene data show CDR1 as MDHEN and CDR2 as SYDVKM. V shed 7 bases and J shed 5 bases, with 17 bases lying between them. The CDR3 spells CASTLLRGDETQYF. CDR3 DNA sequence: TGTGCCAGCACCCTTCTTCGGGGTGACGAGACCCAGTACTTC.

The chain joins TRBV6-5 to TRBJ2-2; 8 bases map to TRBD2. Germline V gene data show CDR1 as MNHEY and CDR2 as SVGAGI. The V segment lost 2 bases and the J segment 4 bases; nucleotides outside the gene matches: 0. The length of the CDR3 is 14 residues. CDR3 bases: TGTGCCAGCAGTTACCGGGAGGGCACCGGGGAGCTGTTTTTT. Translation gives CASSYREGTGELFF.

The J gene is TRBJ2-2, the V gene TRBV5-4; D remains unclear. The germline V and J ends were trimmed by 5 bases and 0 bases, with 8 bases remaining between them. This CDR3 has 14 residues. Germline CDR1 SGHNT, CDR2 YYREEE (reference sequence). DNA of the CDR3: TGTGCCAGCAGTATGGTCCCGAACACCGGGGAGCTGTTTTTT. Protein: CASSMVPNTGELFF.

By its share, this clone is medium-sized. This sequence joins TRBV6-5 and TRBJ2-1; TRBD1 matches 10 bases. The germline V gene has CDR1 MNHEY and CDR2 SVGAGI. The junction had 6 bases not matched to a gene; V was cut back by 5 bases and J by 5 bases. CDR3 size: 15 residues. CDR3 DNA sequence: TGTGCCAGCAGTAAACCGGGACAGGGGCACAATGAGCAGTTCTTC. Amino acid sequence: CASSKPGQGHNEQFF.

This clone has just a few counts. This chain connects TRBV6-4 to TRBJ2-3; D call uncertain. CDR3 length equals 16 residues. The V end lost 3 bases, the J end lost 4 bases, and 17 bases lay between the germline ends. Per the germline V gene, CDR1 is MRHNA and CDR2 is SNTAGT. The CDR3 here is CASSEKPGIGPDTQYF. The CDR3 bases are TGTGCCAGCAGTGAAAAGCCTGGCATAGGGCCAGATACGCAGTATTTT.

V gene TRBV12-5 combines with J gene TRBJ2-7; a weak D match, TRBD2 (6 bases). This CDR3 contains 15 residues. V gave up 9 bases and J gave up 2 bases, with 20 bases separating them. CDR1 and CDR2 (germline): LGHNT, FRNRAP. CDR3 loop: CASTPREAGTYEQYF. CDR3 sequence (DNA): TGTGCTAGCACCCCTAGGGAGGCGGGGACCTACGAGCAGTACTTC. The whole variable domain, remainder taken from reference TRBV12-5 and TRBJ2-7, is DARVTQTPRHKVTEMGQEVTMRCQPILGHNTVFWYRQTMMQGLELLAYFRNRAPLDDSGMPKDRFSAEMPDATLATLKIQPSEPRDSAVYFCASTPREAGTYEQYFGPGTRLTVT.

The rearrangement uses TRBV11-3 and TRBJ2-7; D possibly matches TRBD1 or TRBD2 (5 bases each). Germline V lookup: CDR1 SGHNT, CDR2 YENEEA. The CDR3 has 14 residues. Trimming removed 8 bases at V and 4 bases at J, with 18 bases between. The CDR3 coding sequence is TGTGCCAGCCAGGGAGTTCCGACTCGATACGAGCAGTACTTC. This encodes CASQGVPTRYEQYF.

The chain recombines TRBV4-2 with TRBJ2-2; D is unresolved. The V end lost 1 base, the J end lost 7 bases, and 10 bases lay between the germline ends. The CDR3 consists of 14 residues. Germline V gene data show CDR1 as LGHNA and CDR2 as YNFKEQ. In DNA form, the CDR3 reads TGTGCCAGCAGCCAAGGGGCAGGCCACGGGGAGCTGTTTTTT. Amino acids: CASSQGAGHGELFF.

V and J are TRBV5-4 and TRBJ2-5, with D tentatively TRBD2 (5 bases). This CDR3 has 14 residues. With 1 base removed from V and 2 bases from J, the gap between germline ends came to 9 bases. Germline lookup yields CDR1 SGHNT and CDR2 YYREEE (reference sequence). This CDR3 reads CASSLPGSQETQYF. The CDR3 nucleotides are TGTGCCAGCAGCTTGCCGGGGTCTCAAGAGACCCAGTACTTC.

The chain links TRBV10-3 to TRBJ1-1; 8 nucleotides line up with TRBD1. The CDR3 has 16 residues. CDR1 is ENHRY, CDR2 SYGVKD, per germline. V shed 7 bases and J 3 bases; nucleotides not matched to a gene: 13. DNA of the CDR3: TGTGCCATCAATCGAGGACAGGGTGGGGGTCACACTGAAGCTTTCTTT. The encoded protein is CAINRGQGGGHTEAFF.

This clone was found a few times. This chain uses TRBV7-9 with TRBJ2-7; D may be TRBD1 (5 bases). The germline V and J ends were trimmed by 1 base and 4 bases, with 11 bases remaining between them. CDR1 and CDR2 (germline): SEHNR, FQNEAQ (reference sequence). This CDR3 has 14 amino acids. CDR3 amino acids: CASSLGGPTYEQYF. In DNA, the CDR3 is TGTGCCAGCAGCTTAGGGGGCCCCACTTACGAGCAGTACTTC.

V and J are TRBV7-8 and TRBJ2-5, with 8 bases identical to TRBD2. CDR3 length: 19 residues. The trim removed 5 bases at V and 1 base at J, leaving 18 bases unmatched. In germline, CDR1 is SGHVS, CDR2 FQNEAQ. The CDR3 DNA is TGTGCCAGCAGCCCGATAACTAGCGGAGCGAGAGGGCCCCAAGAGACCCAGTACTTC. Its translation is CASSPITSGARGPQETQYF.